This T cell receptor (beta chain) stems from a study of T cells in Graves' hyperthyroidism and ophthalmopathy. Study-wide points: Blood shared most expanded thyroid clonotypes above 0.001. Classification by a 13 V-J model distinguished ophthalmopathy from stable hyperthyroidism. Prediction of ophthalmopathy progression came a median around 6.1 months pre-onset.

Diagnoses rested on clinical symptoms, serum thyroxine and TRAb, thyroid ultrasound and orbital computed tomography. Amplified TCR beta CDR3 regions derived from RNA transcripts. During a first-round RT-PCR of the TCR CDR3, the HTBI primer set was used. TCRdb re-called the multiplex PCR reads through MiXCR, storing one row per CDR3 protein. The sample has 610,000 or so distinct CDR3 sequences, around 46% seen once. As for this clonotype: Its antigen is unknown.

The germline V gene encodes CDR1 KGHDR and CDR2 SFDVKD. This CDR3 region has 14 residues. Trimming pared 8 bases from V and 5 bases from J, leaving 14 bases between. Sample: peripheral blood or thyroid tissue (not recorded which). The chain is built from TRBV24-1 and TRBJ1-4; unclear D gene. The clonotype was recovered from a young woman with Graves' hyperthyroidism. The CDR3 nucleotides read TGTGCCACCAAACCCCGACGGACGAATGAAAAACTGTTTTTT. It translates to CATKPRRTNEKLFF.